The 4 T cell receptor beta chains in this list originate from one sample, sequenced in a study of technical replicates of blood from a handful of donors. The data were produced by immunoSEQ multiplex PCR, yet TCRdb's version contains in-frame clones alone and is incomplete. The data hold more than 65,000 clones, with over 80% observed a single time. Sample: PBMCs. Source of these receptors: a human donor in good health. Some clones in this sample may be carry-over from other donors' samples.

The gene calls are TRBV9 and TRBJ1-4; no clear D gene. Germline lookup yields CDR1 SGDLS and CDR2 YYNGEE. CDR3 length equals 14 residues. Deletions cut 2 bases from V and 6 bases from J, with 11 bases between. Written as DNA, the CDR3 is TGTGCCAGCAGCGTCGGAGTAAGTGATGAAAAACTGTTTTTT. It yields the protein CASSVGVSDEKLFF.

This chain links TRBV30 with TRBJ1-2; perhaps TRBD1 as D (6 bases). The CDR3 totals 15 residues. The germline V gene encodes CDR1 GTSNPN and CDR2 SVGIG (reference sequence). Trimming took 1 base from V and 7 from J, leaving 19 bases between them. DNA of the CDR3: TGTGCCTGGAGTGCTAGCCTGGGGGTAGGGGGTGGCTACACCTTC. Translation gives CAWSASLGVGGGYTF.

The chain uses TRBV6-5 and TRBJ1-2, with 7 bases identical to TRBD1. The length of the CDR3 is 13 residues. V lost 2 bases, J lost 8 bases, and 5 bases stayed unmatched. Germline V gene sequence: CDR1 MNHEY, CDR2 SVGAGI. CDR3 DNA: TGTGCCAGCAGTTACGACAGGGTGTGGGGCTACACCTTC. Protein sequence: CASSYDRVWGYTF.

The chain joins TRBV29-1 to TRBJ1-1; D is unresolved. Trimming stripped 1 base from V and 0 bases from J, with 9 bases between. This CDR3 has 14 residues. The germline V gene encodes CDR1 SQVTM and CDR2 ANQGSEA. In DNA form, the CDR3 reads TGCAGCGTTGAAGGGGCACTTATGAACACTGAAGCTTTCTTT. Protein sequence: CSVEGALMNTEAFF.